Listed below are T cell receptor beta chains from one sample, sequenced in a study of Tregs in tolerant kidney transplant recipients. Antigen specificity for these receptors is unknown. Repertoires were generated with immunoSEQ multiplex PCR, while TCRdb's copy carries only in-frame clones and drops some. The sample shows just over 30,000 clones, 65% to 85% of them seen only once. The specimen sequenced was Tregs from blood cultured with allogeneic cells. These receptors all stem from a human donor in good health. Each CDR3 is given with its conserved first and last residue. The D gene is left open where the match is weak. The size of a clone is reported for some rows only, either as once, few or many, or as a class for expanded clones.

d_call,v_call,j_call,clone_size,cdr3_aa,cdr3_nt
.,TRBV19,TRBJ2-4,once,CASSTREPAKNIQYF,TGTGCCAGTAGTACCCGGGAACCAGCCAAAAACATTCAGTACTTC
.,TRBV30,TRBJ2-5,once,CAWSEMPETQYF,TGTGCCTGGAGTGAAATGCCGGAGACCCAGTACTTC
.,TRBV10-2,TRBJ1-1,.,CASLGPNTEAFF,TGCGCCAGCTTGGGACCGAACACTGAAGCTTTCTTT
.,TRBV6-5,TRBJ1-2,.,CASSARGRRYGYTF,TGTGCCAGCAGTGCTCGGGGGAGACGCTATGGCTACACCTTC
.,TRBV11-2,TRBJ1-1,.,CASSLFGANTEAFF,TGTGCCAGCAGCTTATTCGGGGCGAACACTGAAGCTTTCTTT
TRBD2,TRBV18,TRBJ2-2,.,CASSLRTSLHTGELFF,TGTGCCAGCTCACTCCGGACTAGCTTGCACACCGGGGAGCTGTTTTTT
.,TRBV19,TRBJ1-1,.,CASSIGGRWSEAFF,TGTGCCAGTAGTATAGGCGGGCGGTGGTCTGAAGCTTTCTTT
TRBD1,TRBV29-1,TRBJ2-7,.,CSVESQGADYEQYF,TGCAGCGTTGAGTCCCAGGGGGCGGACTACGAGCAGTACTTC
TRBD1,TRBV6-6,TRBJ1-5,few,CASSYLDRGYNQPQHF,TGTGCCAGCAGTTACCTGGACAGGGGATATAATCAGCCCCAGCATTTT
.,TRBV5-1,TRBJ1-2,.,CASSLGVTDYGYTF,TGCGCCAGCAGCTTGGGCGTTACGGACTATGGCTACACCTTC
.,TRBV5-1,TRBJ1-3,.,CASSLGQASSGNTIYF,TGCGCCAGCAGCTTGGGACAGGCGAGCTCTGGAAACACCATATATTTT
TRBD1,TRBV25-1,TRBJ1-6,.,CASSELGGDRNSPLHF,TGTGCCAGCAGTGAACTGGGGGGGGACAGGAATTCACCCCTCCACTTT
.,TRBV10-3,TRBJ2-7,.,CAISETDPYEQYF,TGTGCCATCAGCGAGACTGATCCCTACGAGCAGTACTTC
.,TRBV7-2,TRBJ1-1,.,CASSLGRAGYMNTEAFF,TGTGCCAGCAGCCTTGGTCGGGCAGGCTACATGAACACTGAAGCTTTCTTT
.,TRBV14,TRBJ1-2,.,CASSQEVRAGYTF,TGTGCCAGCAGCCAAGAAGTCAGGGCGGGCTACACCTTC
TRBD2,TRBV7-9,TRBJ2-7,.,CASSLSGSPPYEQYF,TGTGCCAGCAGCTTAAGCGGGAGTCCTCCCTACGAGCAGTACTTC
.,TRBV9,TRBJ1-2,.,CASSVGPGRNYGYTF,TGTGCCAGCAGCGTAGGGCCCGGCAGAAACTATGGCTACACCTTC
.,TRBV29-1,TRBJ2-1,.,CSVVADSLYSYNEQFF,TGCAGCGTTGTAGCTGACTCCCTCTACTCCTACAATGAGCAGTTCTTC
.,TRBV6-5,TRBJ1-1,.,CASSYRGAEAFF,TGTGCCAGCAGTTACAGGGGCGCTGAAGCTTTCTTT
.,TRBV7-9,TRBJ2-3,few,CASSLAQGDTQYF,TGTGCCAGCAGCTTAGCCCAAGGGGATACGCAGTATTTT
.,TRBV11-3,TRBJ2-1,.,CASSPHVGSDNEQFF,TGTGCCAGCAGCCCTCACGTAGGGAGTGACAATGAGCAGTTCTTC
TRBD2,TRBV7-9,TRBJ2-1,.,CASSLGLAGGNEQFF,TGTGCCAGCAGCTTGGGACTAGCGGGAGGTAATGAGCAGTTCTTC
.,TRBV11-2,TRBJ1-6,.,CASSQERTLHF,TGTGCCAGCAGCCAAGAGCGAACCCTCCACTTT
.,TRBV19,TRBJ2-5,.,CASSIGRASWQYF,TGTGCCAGTAGTATTGGTAGGGCCTCGTGGCAGTACTTC
.,TRBV5-1,TRBJ2-3,.,CASSLGRTQYF,TGCGCCAGCAGCTTGGGTCGAACGCAGTATTTT
TRBD2,TRBV7-2,TRBJ2-5,.,CASSLGTSGQETQYF,TGTGCCAGCAGCCTGGGGACTAGCGGTCAAGAGACCCAGTACTTC